This passage covers 5 T cell receptor beta chains from one sample sequenced in a study of blood T cells in healthy people across ages. It was with a sample-barcoded 5' primer and a J-beta primer mix that a second PCR of roughly 6 to 12 cycles was run. TCRdb passed the 5' RACE reads through MiXCR, listing each CDR3 protein once. The table records some 800,000 distinct CDR3 sequences, 25% of them present only once. The same sample was also used in a study of T cells of mothers and their children.

Sequenced sample: blood. The source of these receptors is a boy aged 10-17 years in good health.

The V call is TRBV7-2, the J call TRBJ2-5; D not resolved. The CDR3 consists of 15 residues. Deletions cut 2 bases from V and 4 bases from J, with 14 bases between. Germline values: CDR1 SGHTA, CDR2 FQGNSA. The CDR3 here is CASSLNIGYRETQYF. The CDR3 bases are TGTGCCAGCAGCTTAAACATAGGGTACCGAGAGACCCAGTACTTC. Looking up the rest from reference TRBV7-2 and TRBJ2-5 gives the full variable domain: GAGVSQSPSNKVTEKGKDVELRCDPISGHTALYWYRQSLGQGLEFLIYFQGNSAPDKSGLPSDRFSAERTGGSVSTLTIQRTQQEDSAVYLCASSLNIGYRETQYFGPGTRLLVL.

V usage is TRBV30 and J usage is TRBJ1-5; D ambiguous. The CDR3 has 12 residues. The ends were cut back, 4 bases at V and 6 bases at J, with 10 bases in the middle. Germline V CDR1 and CDR2: GTSNPN, SVGIG (reference sequence). The CDR3 region is CAWNFLGQPQHF. The CDR3 DNA reads TGTGCCTGGAATTTCTTGGGTCAGCCCCAGCATTTT.

This clonotype turned up a few times. The chain has TRBV5-1 and TRBJ1-2, with 8 bases aligning to TRBD1. This CDR3 has 16 amino acids. After removal of 3 bases from V and 6 bases from J, the junction contained 13 bases not matched to a gene. Per the germline V gene, CDR1 is SGHRS and CDR2 is YFSETQ. In nucleotides, the CDR3 is TGCGCCAGCAGCTCTTCGGACAGGGAGGACTTTAATGGCTACACCTTC. Its translation is CASSSSDREDFNGYTF.

Turning to this clonotype: Relative to the germline gene, one junction end is altered; a read error may explain this. The chain uses TRBV20-1 and TRBJ2-5, with 9 bases matching TRBD1. The V gene's germline CDR1 is DFQATT and CDR2 SNEGSKA (reference sequence). The CDR3 spans 15 residues. The CDR3 nucleotides are TGCAGTGCTAGCAAGTCCGGGACAGGGAGGAACGAGCAGTCCTTC. Amino acid sequence: CSASKSGTGRNEQSF.

Concerning this clonotype itself: At one boundary the junction diverges from the germline segment, which might be a read error. The chain is built from TRBV20-1 and TRBJ2-4; TRBD2 matches 11 bases. Germline CDR1 and CDR2: DFQATT and SNEGSKA (reference sequence). This CDR3 has 17 residues. The CDR3 sequence: CCAAALAGDLAKNIQYF. Here the CDR3 DNA reads TGCTGTGCTGCAGCACTAGCGGGAGACCTAGCCAAAAACATTCAGTACTTC.